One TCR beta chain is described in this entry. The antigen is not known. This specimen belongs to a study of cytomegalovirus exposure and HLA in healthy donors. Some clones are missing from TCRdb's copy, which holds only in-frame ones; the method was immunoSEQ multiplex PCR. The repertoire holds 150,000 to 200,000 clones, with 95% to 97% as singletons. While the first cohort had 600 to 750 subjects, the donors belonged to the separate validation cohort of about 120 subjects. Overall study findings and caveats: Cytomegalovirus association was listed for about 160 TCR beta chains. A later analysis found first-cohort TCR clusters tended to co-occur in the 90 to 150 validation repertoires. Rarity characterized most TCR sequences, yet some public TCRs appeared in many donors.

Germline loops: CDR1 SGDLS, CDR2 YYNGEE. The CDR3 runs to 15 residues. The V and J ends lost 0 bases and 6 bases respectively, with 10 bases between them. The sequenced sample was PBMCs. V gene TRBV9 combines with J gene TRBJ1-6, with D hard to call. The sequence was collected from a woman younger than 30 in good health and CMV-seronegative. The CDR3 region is CASSVGTKGNSPLHF. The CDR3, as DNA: TGTGCCAGCAGCGTAGGGACTAAGGGTAATTCACCCCTCCACTTT.